This TCR beta chain appears in the sequencing data of a study of blood T cell repertoires in COVID-19. Study information: Sites across the United States, Italy and Spain contributed samples from acute and convalescent COVID-19. In each case, the material was cDNA or gDNA derived from T cells, B-cell-depleted T cells, or PBMCs.

CDR3 size: 15 residues. Trimming pared 8 bases from V and 2 bases from J, leaving 17 bases between. Germline V gene data show CDR1 as SNHLY and CDR2 as FYNNEI. This clone came up a few times. In the original analysis: Reference gene primer amplification gave nucleated cell count estimates. Repertoires were generated with immunoSEQ multiplex PCR, while TCRdb's copy carries only in-frame clones and drops some. V and J calls and clone size come straight from that table; D and trimming were deduced from the DNA. The sample includes some 110,000 clones, 86% of them seen just once. The chain couples TRBV2 to TRBJ2-3; a possible D gene is TRBD2 (5 bases). The sample comprised peripheral blood. The source is a human donor in a cohort sampled during active COVID-19. The CDR3 DNA sequence: TGTGCCAGCGCTTATTTGATCGGGGACACAGATACGCAGTATTTT. Translation gives CASAYLIGDTDTQYF.